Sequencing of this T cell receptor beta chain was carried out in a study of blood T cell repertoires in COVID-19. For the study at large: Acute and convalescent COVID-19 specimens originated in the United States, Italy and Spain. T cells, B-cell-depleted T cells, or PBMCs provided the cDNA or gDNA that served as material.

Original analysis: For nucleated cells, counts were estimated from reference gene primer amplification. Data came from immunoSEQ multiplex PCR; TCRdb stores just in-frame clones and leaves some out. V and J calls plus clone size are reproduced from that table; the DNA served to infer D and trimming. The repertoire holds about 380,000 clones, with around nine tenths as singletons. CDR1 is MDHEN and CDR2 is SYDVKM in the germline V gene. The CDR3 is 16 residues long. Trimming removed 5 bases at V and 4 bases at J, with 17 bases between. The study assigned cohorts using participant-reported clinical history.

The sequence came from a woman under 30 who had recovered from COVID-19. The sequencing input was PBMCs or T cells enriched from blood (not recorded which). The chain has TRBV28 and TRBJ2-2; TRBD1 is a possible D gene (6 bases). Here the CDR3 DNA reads TGTGCCAGCAGTCGCACAGGGTCCAGTGGCACCGGGGAGCTGTTTTTT. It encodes CASSRTGSSGTGELFF.